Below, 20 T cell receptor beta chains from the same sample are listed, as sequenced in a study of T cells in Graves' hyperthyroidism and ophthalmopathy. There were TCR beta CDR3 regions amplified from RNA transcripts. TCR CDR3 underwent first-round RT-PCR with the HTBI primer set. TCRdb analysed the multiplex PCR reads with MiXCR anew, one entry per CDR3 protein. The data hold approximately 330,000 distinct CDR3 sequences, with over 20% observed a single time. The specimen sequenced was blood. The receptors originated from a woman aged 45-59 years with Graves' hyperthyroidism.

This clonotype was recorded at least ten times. CDR3 loop: CASSSTTGELFF. CDR3 nucleotides: TGTGCCAGCAGTTCAACAACCGGGGAGCTGTTTTTT. The chain uses TRBV27 and TRBJ2-2; no clear D gene. Trimming shortened V by 4 bases and J by 5 bases, and 5 bases separated the two germline ends. Per the germline V gene, CDR1 is MNHEY and CDR2 is SMNVEV (reference sequence). The CDR3 is 12 residues long.

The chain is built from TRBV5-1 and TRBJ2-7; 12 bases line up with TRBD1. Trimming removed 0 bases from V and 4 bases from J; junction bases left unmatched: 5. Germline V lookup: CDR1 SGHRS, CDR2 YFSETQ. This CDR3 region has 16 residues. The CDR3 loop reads CASSLALGQGAYEQYF. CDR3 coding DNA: TGCGCCAGCAGCTTGGCTCTGGGACAGGGGGCGTACGAGCAGTACTTC.

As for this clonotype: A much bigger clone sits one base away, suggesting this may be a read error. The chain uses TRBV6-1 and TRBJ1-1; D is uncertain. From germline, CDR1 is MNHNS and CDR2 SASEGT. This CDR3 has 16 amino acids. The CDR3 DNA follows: TGTGCCAGCGGTGAAGCGCTCGGGGTGTCGAACACTGAAGCTTTCTTT. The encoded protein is CASGEALGVSNTEAFF.

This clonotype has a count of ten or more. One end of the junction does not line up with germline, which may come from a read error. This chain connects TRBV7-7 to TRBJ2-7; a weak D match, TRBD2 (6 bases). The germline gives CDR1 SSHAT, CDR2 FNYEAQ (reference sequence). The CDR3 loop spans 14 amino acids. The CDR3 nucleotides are TGTGCTAGCAGCGCTAGCGTAACCTCCTACGAGCAGTACTTC. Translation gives CASSASVTSYEQYF. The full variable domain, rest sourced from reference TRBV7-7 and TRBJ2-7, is GAGVSQSPRYKVTKRGQDVTLRCDPISSHATLYWYQQALGQGPEFLTYFNYEAQPDKSGLPSDRFSAERPEGSISTLTIQRTEQRDSAMYRCASSASVTSYEQYFGPGTRLTVT.

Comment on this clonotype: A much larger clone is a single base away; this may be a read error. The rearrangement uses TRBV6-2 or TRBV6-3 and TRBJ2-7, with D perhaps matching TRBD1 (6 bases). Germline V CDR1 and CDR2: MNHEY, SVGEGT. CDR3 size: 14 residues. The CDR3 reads CASSVRTATYGQYF. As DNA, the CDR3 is TGTGCCAGCAGTGTTAGGACAGCTACCTACGGGCAGTACTTC.

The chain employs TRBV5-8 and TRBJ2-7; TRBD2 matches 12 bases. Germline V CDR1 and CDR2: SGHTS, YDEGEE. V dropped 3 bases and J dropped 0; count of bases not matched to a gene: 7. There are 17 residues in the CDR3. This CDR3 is CASSSGLAGGSSYEQYF. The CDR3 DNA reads TGTGCCAGCAGCTCGGGACTAGCGGGCGGAAGCTCCTACGAGCAGTACTTC.

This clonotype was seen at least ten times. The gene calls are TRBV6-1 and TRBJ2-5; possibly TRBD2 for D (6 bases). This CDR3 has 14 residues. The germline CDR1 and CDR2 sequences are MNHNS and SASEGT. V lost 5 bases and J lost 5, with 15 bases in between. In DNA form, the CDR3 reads TGTGCCAGCAGTAACGGGAGAGCGGGTGAGACCCAGTACTTC. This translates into CASSNGRAGETQYF.

In DNA form, the CDR3 reads TGTGCCAGCAGCTTACTGGTACCAGTGGGAAGATACGAGCAGTACTTC. Protein product: CASSLLVPVGRYEQYF. The genes are TRBV7-6 and TRBJ2-7; D is uncertain. Trimming left V 2 bases short and J 4 bases short, with 18 bases between. CDR3 length: 16 residues. The germline CDR1 and CDR2 sequences are SGHVS and FNYEAQ. Full variable domain (rest looked up from reference TRBV7-6 and TRBJ2-7): GAGVSQSPRYKVTKRGQDVALRCDPISGHVSLYWYRQALGQGPEFLTYFNYEAQQDKSGLPNDRFSAERPEGSISTLTIQRTEQRDSAMYRCASSLLVPVGRYEQYFGPGTRLTVT.

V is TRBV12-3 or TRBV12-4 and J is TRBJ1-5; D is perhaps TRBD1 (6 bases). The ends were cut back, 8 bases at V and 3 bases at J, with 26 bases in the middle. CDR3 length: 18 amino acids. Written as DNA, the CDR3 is TGTGCCAGCGCCCCATTGGGGGCGCGGCCCCTCTTCAATCAGCCCCAGCATTTT. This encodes CASAPLGARPLFNQPQHF.

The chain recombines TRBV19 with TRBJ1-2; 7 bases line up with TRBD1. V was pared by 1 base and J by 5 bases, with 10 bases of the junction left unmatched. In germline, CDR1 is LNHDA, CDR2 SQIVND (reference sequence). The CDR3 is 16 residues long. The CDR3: CASSIGPAGGLYGYTF. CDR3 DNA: TGTGCCAGTAGTATAGGCCCCGCAGGGGGGTTGTATGGCTACACCTTC. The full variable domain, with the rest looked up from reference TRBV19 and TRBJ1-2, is DGGITQSPKYLFRKEGQNVTLSCEQNLNHDAMYWYRQDPGQGLRLIYYSQIVNDFQKGDIAEGYSVSREKKESFPLTVTSAQKNPTAFYLCASSIGPAGGLYGYTFGSGTRLTVV.

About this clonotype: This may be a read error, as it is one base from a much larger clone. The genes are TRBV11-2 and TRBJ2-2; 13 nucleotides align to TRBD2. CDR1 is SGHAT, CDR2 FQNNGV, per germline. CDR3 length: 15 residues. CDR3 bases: TGTGCCAGCACTGAGACTAGCGGGAGGACCGGGGAGCTGGTTTTT. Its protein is CASTETSGRTGELVF.

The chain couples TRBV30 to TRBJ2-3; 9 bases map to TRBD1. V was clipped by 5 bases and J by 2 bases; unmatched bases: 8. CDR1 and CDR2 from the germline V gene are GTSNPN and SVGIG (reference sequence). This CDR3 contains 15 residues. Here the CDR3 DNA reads TGTGCCTGGGACAGGGGGGGGAAGAACACAGATACGCAGTATTTT. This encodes CAWDRGGKNTDTQYF.

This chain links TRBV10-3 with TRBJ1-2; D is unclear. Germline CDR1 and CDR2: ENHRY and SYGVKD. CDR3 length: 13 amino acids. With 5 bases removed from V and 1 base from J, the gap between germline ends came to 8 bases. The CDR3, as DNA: TGTGCCATCAGTCCCAGGAGTAACTATGGCTACACCTTC. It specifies CAISPRSNYGYTF.

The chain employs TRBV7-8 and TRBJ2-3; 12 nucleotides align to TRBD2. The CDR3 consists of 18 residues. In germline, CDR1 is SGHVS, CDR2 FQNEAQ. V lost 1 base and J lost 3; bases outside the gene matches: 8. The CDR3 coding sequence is TGTGCCAGCAGCTTAGGGAGGGCTAGCGGGAGGGAGACAGATACGCAGTATTTT. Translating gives CASSLGRASGRETDTQYF.

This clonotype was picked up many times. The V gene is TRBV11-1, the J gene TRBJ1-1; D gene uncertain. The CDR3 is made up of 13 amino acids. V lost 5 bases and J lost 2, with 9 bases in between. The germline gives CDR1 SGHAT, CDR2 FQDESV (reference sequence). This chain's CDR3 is CASSHDRNTEAFF. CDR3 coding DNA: TGTGCCAGCAGCCATGACCGTAACACTGAAGCTTTCTTT. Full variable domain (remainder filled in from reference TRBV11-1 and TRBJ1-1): EAEVAQSPRYKITEKSQAVAFWCDPISGHATLYWYRQILGQGPELLVQFQDESVVDDSQLPKDRFSAERLKGVDSTLKIQPAELGDSAMYLCASSHDRNTEAFFGQGTRLTVV.

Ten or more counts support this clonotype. CDR3 DNA sequence: TGTGCCAGCAGCCCCGACAGGAGGGGCGGGAGCAATGAGCAGTTCTTC. Amino acid sequence: CASSPDRRGGSNEQFF. The V gene is TRBV3-1, the J gene TRBJ2-1, with D perhaps TRBD2 (7 bases). CDR3 length: 16 residues. With 4 bases removed from V and 6 bases from J, the gap between germline ends came to 19 bases. The germline CDR1 and CDR2 sequences are LGHDT and YNNKEL (reference sequence).

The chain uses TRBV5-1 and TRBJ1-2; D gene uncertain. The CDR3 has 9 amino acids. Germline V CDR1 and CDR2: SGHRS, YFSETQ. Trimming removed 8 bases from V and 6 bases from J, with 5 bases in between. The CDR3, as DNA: TGCGCCAGGAGAAATGGCTACACCTTC. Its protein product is CARRNGYTF. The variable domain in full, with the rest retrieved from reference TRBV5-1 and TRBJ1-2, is KAGVTQTPRYLIKTRGQQVTLSCSPISGHRSVSWYQQTPGQGLQFLFEYFSETQRNKGNFPGRFSGRQFSNSRSEMNVSTLELGDSALYLCARRNGYTFGSGTRLTVV.

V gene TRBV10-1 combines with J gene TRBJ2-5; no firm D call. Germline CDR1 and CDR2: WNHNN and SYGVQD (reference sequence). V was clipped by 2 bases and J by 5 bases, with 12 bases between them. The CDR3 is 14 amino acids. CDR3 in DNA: TGCGCCAGCAGTGAGATGGGGTCAGGCGAGACCCAGTACTTC. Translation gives CASSEMGSGETQYF.

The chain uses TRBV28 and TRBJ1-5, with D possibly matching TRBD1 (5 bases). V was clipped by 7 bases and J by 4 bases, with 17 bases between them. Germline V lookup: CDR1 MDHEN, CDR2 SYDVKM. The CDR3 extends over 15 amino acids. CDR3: CASTLGAERNQPQHF. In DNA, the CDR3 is TGTGCCAGCACCCTCGGGGCAGAAAGAAATCAGCCCCAGCATTTT.

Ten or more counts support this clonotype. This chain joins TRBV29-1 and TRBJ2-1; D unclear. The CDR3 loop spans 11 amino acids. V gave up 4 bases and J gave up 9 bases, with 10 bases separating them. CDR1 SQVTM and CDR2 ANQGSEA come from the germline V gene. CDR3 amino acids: CSVGGLSEQFF. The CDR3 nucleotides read TGCAGCGTTGGGGGATTGAGTGAGCAGTTCTTC.